What follows are 9 T cell receptor beta chains derived from one specimen sequenced in a study of CD8+ T cells in alopecia areata listed by TCRdb under 2018. The sample's time point label is to be understood as: baseline before oral tofacitinib. Libraries were built with the immunoSEQ multiplex PCR assay. For TCR sequencing, RNA was extracted from every sample and reverse transcribed into cDNA to serve as template. TCRdb provides this immuneACCESS table in a form limited to in-frame rearrangements. Some clones are lacking; in checked studies, under half of them reflect an unresolved V gene, and why the rest are absent is not known. The sample yields about 150,000 clones; more than 75% were counted once. The ten largest account for around 15% of the sample. Sequenced material: CD8+ T cells sorted from blood, taken at week 0. These receptors all stem from a human donor with alopecia areata.

The chain employs TRBV5-4 and TRBJ2-1, with a tentative D call TRBD1 (5 bases). Germline V gives CDR1 SGHNT, CDR2 YYREEE (reference sequence). V was trimmed by 3 bases and J by 5 bases, leaving 15 bases between them. The CDR3 has 15 amino acids. This chain's CDR3 is CASSSPPQGNNEQFF. The CDR3 region has the DNA TGTGCCAGCAGCTCCCCGCCCCAGGGAAACAATGAGCAGTTCTTC.

Written as DNA, the CDR3 is TGTGCCAGCAGCCCCCTAGCGGGCCCGACCCAAGAGACCCAGTACTTC. Its protein is CASSPLAGPTQETQYF. V usage is TRBV7-8 and J usage is TRBJ2-5; TRBD2 matches at 8 bases. The CDR3 is 16 amino acids. Losses at the gene ends were 5 bases for V and 1 base for J; bases not matched to a gene: 9. Germline CDR1 is SGHVS and CDR2 is FQNEAQ.

On this clone itself: Other DNA variants within this sample encode the same CDR3. The chain uses TRBV29-1 and TRBJ2-1, with TRBD2 matching over 16 bases. The germline gives CDR1 SQVTM, CDR2 ANQGSEA. J lost 4 bases, V lost 3 bases, and 0 bases had no gene match. There are 15 residues in the CDR3. The CDR3 DNA follows: TGCAGCGTTGAGGGACTAGCGGGAGGGTACAATGAGCAGTTCTTC. This gives the protein CSVEGLAGGYNEQFF.

This clone was picked up a small number of times. The chain is built from TRBV11-2 and TRBJ2-7, with TRBD1 identical over 11 bases. The CDR3 sequence is 14 residues long. Germline CDR1 SGHAT, CDR2 FQNNGV. V gave up 3 bases and J gave up 4 bases; unmatched junction bases: 2. In nucleotides, the CDR3 is TGTGCCAGCAGCTTGGACAGGGGGCTGTACGAGCAGTACTTC. Protein sequence: CASSLDRGLYEQYF.

The gene calls are TRBV16 and TRBJ2-7; D is tentatively TRBD1 or TRBD2 (7 bases each). The CDR3 totals 16 residues. V was cut by 8 bases and J by 0 bases, with 20 bases left in between. Germline values: CDR1 KGHSY, CDR2 FQNENV. The CDR3 here is CASQGGLPLGSYEQYF. The CDR3 DNA follows: TGTGCCAGCCAGGGGGGGTTACCCCTAGGCTCCTACGAGCAGTACTTC. The full variable domain, in which reference TRBV16 and TRBJ2-7 provide the parts outside the CDR3, is GEEVAQTPKHLVRGEGQKAKLYCAPIKGHSYVFWYQQVLKNEFKFLISFQNENVFDETGMPKERFSAKCLPNSPCSLEIQATKLEDSAVYFCASQGGLPLGSYEQYFGPGTRLTVT.

This chain connects TRBV6-5 to TRBJ2-3, with 7 bases lining up with TRBD1. Germline CDR1 MNHEY, CDR2 SVGAGI. This CDR3 contains 13 residues. The J segment lost 9 bases and the V segment lost 5 bases, leaving 8 bases of the junction unmatched. As DNA, the CDR3 is TGTGCCAGCAGTGACAGGGACATTAACACGCAGTATTTT. The encoded protein is CASSDRDINTQYF.

The rearrangement uses TRBV6-1 and TRBJ2-1; D perhaps matches TRBD1 (6 bases). The CDR3 sequence is 14 residues long. Germline-derived CDR1 and CDR2 are MNHNS and SASEGT. V dropped 7 bases and J dropped 2 bases, with 12 bases sitting between them. The CDR3 is CASILTGPYNEQFF. DNA of the CDR3: TGTGCCAGCATTTTGACAGGCCCCTACAATGAGCAGTTCTTC.

The chain uses TRBV30 and TRBJ2-5; D remains ambiguous. Trimming removed 0 bases from V and 4 bases from J, with 9 bases in between. The CDR3 is 13 residues long. Per germline, CDR1 GTSNPN and CDR2 SVGIG (reference sequence). CDR3 residues: CAWSVPWIETQYF. The CDR3 DNA reads as TGTGCCTGGAGTGTACCCTGGATAGAGACCCAGTACTTC.

J is TRBJ2-3 and V is TRBV19, with a weak D call TRBD2 (6 bases). CDR1 and CDR2 (germline): LNHDA, SQIVND (reference sequence). The V gene lost 1 base and the J gene lost 0 bases, with 8 bases spanning the gap. The CDR3 length is 15 residues. The DNA of the CDR3 is TGTGCCAGTAGTATAGCAGGGACTAGCACAGATACGCAGTATTTT. Translating gives CASSIAGTSTDTQYF.